This TCR beta chain was sequenced during a study of cytomegalovirus exposure and HLA in healthy donors. The study, taken as a whole, reports: Listed as cytomegalovirus-associated were 150 to 200 TCR beta chains. There were some public TCRs occurring in many donors, but most TCR sequences were rare.

TCRdb's copy holds only in-frame clones and misses some; the assay was immunoSEQ multiplex PCR. The sample holds roughly 120,000 clones; roughly 93% are singletons and the top ten take roughly 1.2%. In the case of this clone: What it recognizes is unknown.

This CDR3 is built from 14 residues. V dropped 3 bases and J dropped 5; count of bases not matched to a gene: 4. The germline gives CDR1 GTSNPN, CDR2 SVGIG (reference sequence). Input material: PBMCs. The chain has TRBV30 and TRBJ1-4, with 9 nucleotides matching TRBD1. This TCR came from a woman aged 18-30 years in good health and CMV-seronegative. CDR3 protein: CAWSAGTGNEKLFF. CDR3 nucleotide sequence: TGTGCCTGGAGCGCGGGGACAGGGAATGAAAAACTGTTTTTT.